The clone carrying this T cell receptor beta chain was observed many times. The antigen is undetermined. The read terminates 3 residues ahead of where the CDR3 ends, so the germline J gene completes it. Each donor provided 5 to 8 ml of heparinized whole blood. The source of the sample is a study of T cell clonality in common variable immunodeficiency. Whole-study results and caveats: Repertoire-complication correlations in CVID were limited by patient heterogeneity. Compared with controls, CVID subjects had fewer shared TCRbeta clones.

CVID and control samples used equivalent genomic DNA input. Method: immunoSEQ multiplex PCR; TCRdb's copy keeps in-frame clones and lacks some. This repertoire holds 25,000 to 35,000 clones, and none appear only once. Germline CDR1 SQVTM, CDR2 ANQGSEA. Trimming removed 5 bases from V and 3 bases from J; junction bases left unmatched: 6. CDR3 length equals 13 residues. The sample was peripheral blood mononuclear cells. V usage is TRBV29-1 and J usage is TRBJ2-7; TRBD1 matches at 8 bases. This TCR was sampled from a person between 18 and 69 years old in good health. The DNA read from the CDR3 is TGCAGCGTTTACAGGGGGGAGTTCTACGAG. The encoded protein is CSVYRGEFYE. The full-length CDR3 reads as CSVYRGEFYEQYF.